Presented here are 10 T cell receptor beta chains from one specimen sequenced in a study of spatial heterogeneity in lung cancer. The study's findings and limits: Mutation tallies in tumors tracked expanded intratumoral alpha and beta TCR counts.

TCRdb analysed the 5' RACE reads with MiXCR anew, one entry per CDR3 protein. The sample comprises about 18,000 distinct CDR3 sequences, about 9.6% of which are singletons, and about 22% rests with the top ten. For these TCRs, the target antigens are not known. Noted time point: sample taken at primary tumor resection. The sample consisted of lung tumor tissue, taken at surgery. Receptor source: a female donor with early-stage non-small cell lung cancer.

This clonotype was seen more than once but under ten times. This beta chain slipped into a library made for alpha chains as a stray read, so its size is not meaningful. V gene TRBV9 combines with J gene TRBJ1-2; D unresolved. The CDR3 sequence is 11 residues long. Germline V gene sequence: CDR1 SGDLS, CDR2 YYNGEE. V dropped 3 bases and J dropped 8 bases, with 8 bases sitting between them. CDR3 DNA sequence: TGTGCCAGCAGCGGTTCGGCGGGCTACACCTTC. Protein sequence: CASSGSAGYTF.

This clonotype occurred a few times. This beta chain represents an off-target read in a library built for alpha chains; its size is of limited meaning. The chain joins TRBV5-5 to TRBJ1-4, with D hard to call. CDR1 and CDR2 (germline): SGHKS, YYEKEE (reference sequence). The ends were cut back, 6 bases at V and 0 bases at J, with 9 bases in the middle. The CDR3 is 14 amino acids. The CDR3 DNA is TGTGCCAGCACCCCAGTTGCAACTAATGAAAAACTGTTTTTT. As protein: CASTPVATNEKLFF.

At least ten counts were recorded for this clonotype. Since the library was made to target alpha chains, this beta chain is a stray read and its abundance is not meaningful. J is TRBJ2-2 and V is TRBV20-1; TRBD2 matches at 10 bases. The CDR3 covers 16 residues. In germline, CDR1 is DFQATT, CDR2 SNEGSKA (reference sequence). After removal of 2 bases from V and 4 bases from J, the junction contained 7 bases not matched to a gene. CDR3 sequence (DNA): TGCAGTGCTAGACCAAGCGGGGGGGCCGCCACCGGGGAGCTGTTTTTT. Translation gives CSARPSGGAATGELFF.

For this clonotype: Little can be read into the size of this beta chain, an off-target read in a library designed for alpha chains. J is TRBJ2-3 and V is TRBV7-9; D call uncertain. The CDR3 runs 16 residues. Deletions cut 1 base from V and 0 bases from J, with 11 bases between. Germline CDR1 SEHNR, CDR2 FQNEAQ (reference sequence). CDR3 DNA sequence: TGTGCCAGCAGCTTAGTGCACCCTCCCAGCACAGATACGCAGTATTTT. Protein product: CASSLVHPPSTDTQYF.

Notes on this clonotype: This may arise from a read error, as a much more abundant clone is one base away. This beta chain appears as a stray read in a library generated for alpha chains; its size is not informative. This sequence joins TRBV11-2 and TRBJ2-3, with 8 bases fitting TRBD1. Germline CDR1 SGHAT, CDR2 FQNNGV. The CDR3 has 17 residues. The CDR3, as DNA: TGTGCCAGCAGCCCTTCCCAACGGACAGGGTCCACAGATATGCAGTATTTT. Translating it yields CASSPSQRTGSTDMQYF.

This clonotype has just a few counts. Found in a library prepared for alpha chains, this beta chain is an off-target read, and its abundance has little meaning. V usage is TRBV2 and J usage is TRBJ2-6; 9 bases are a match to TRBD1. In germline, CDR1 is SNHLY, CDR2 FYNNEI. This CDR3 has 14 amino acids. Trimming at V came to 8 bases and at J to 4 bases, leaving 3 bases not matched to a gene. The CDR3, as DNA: TGTGCCAGCCACAGGGGGCCCGGGGCCAACGTCCTGACTTTC. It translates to CASHRGPGANVLTF.

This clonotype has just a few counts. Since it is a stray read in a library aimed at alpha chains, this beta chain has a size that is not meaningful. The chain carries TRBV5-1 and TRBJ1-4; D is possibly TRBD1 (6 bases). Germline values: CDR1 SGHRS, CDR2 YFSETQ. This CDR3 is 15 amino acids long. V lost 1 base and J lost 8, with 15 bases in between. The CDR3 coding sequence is TGCGCCAGCAGCTTGAGGGGGGCGCCGGGAGAAAAACTGTTTTTT. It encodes CASSLRGAPGEKLFF.

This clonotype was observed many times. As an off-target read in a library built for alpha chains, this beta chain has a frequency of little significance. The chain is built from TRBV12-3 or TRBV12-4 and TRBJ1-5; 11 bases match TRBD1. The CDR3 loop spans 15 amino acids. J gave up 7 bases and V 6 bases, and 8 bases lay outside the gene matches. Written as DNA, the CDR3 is TGTGCCAGCAGGCGGGACAGGGGGAGGAGGCAGCCCCAGCATTTT. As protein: CASRRDRGRRQPQHF.

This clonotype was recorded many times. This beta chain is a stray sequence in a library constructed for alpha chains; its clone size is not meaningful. The CDR3 reads CASSLVIGRYQPQHF. CDR3 nucleotide sequence: TGTGCCAGCAGCTTGGTAATCGGGAGATACCAGCCCCAGCATTTT. The chain joins TRBV5-5 to TRBJ1-5; D is uncertain. CDR3 size: 15 residues. Trimming pared 0 bases from V and 7 bases from J, leaving 14 bases between. The germline CDR1 and CDR2 sequences are SGHKS and YYEKEE (reference sequence).

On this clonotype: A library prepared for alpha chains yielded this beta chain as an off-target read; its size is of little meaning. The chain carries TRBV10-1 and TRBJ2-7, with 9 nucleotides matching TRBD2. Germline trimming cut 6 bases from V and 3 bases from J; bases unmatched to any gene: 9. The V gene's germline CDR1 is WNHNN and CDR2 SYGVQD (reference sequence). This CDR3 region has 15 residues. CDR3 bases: TGCGCCAGCAGATCCTTAGCGGGGGACCGCTACGAGCAGTACTTC. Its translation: CASRSLAGDRYEQYF.